Shown below are 25 T cell receptor beta chains from a single sample sequenced in a study of shared clonotypes between healthy human individuals. Profiled with immunoSEQ multiplex PCR; TCRdb holds only in-frame clones, not every one. The sample includes approximately 980,000 clones, over 75% seen only once; the top ten take about 1.5%. What was sequenced was memory CD4+ T cells sorted from blood. Stated subset: CD45RA-negative fraction. These receptors all come from a man aged 18 to 30 in good health.

Points on this clone: With a much larger clone just one base away, this may be a read error. This chain uses TRBV28 with TRBJ1-5; D remains unclear. This CDR3 contains 12 residues. The germline V gene encodes CDR1 MDHEN and CDR2 SYDVKM. The ends were cut back, 2 bases at V and 6 bases at J, with 5 bases in the middle. The CDR3 is CASSLDSQPQHF. CDR3 in DNA: TGTGCCAGCAGTTTAGATAGTCAGCCCCAGCATTTT.

V usage is TRBV28 and J usage is TRBJ2-7, with D maybe TRBD2 (6 bases). The CDR3 is 14 residues long. V lost 4 bases, J lost 1 base, and 11 bases lay in between. Germline V gene lookup returns CDR1 MDHEN and CDR2 SYDVKM. The CDR3 DNA is TGTGCCAGCAGTTCATCCGGGAGTTCCTACGAGCAGTACTTC. Translated, it gives CASSSSGSSYEQYF.

The chain is built from TRBV10-3 and TRBJ2-5; D is ambiguous. Per the germline V gene, CDR1 is ENHRY and CDR2 is SYGVKD. Trimming removed 8 bases at V and 2 bases at J, with 9 bases between. The CDR3 consists of 12 residues. CDR3 coding DNA: TGTGCCATCTCTTTTCGGCAAGAGACCCAGTACTTC. Amino acids: CAISFRQETQYF.

V usage is TRBV10-2 and J usage is TRBJ2-7; possibly TRBD1 or TRBD2 for D (5 bases each). Germline-derived CDR1 and CDR2 are WSHSY and SAAADI. V was trimmed by 5 bases and J by 6 bases, leaving 11 bases between them. This CDR3 has 12 residues. Here the CDR3 DNA reads TGCGCCAGCAGTTCCCTGAGGGGCGAGCAGTACTTC. As protein: CASSSLRGEQYF.

CDR3 loop: CASSVGTLGYEQYF. CDR3 DNA: TGTGCCAGCAGTGTAGGGACCCTCGGCTACGAGCAGTACTTC. The gene calls are TRBV6-1 and TRBJ2-7, with D possibly called TRBD1 or TRBD2 (5 bases each). Germline lookup yields CDR1 MNHNS and CDR2 SASEGT. This CDR3 region has 14 residues. Trimming shortened V by 4 bases and J by 3 bases, and 13 bases separated the two germline ends.

The V gene is TRBV10-3, the J gene TRBJ1-2; D possibly corresponds to TRBD1 (5 bases). V was clipped by 3 bases and J by 0 bases, with 14 bases between them. Germline CDR1 and CDR2: ENHRY and SYGVKD. The length of the CDR3 is 16 residues. The chain's CDR3 is CAISDRVGVANYGYTF. CDR3 in DNA: TGTGCCATCAGTGACAGGGTGGGAGTAGCTAACTATGGCTACACCTTC.

CDR3 protein: CASSGETKNIQYF. Here the CDR3 DNA reads TGTGCCAGCAGTGGGGAGACTAAAAACATTCAGTACTTC. The gene calls are TRBV2 and TRBJ2-4, with D possibly TRBD2 on 5 matching bases. The CDR3 consists of 13 residues. Deletions cut 4 bases from V and 4 bases from J, with 8 bases between. Looked up from germline, CDR1 is SNHLY and CDR2 is FYNNEI.

This clone was detected once. The J gene is TRBJ2-1, the V gene TRBV7-8, with 11 bases lining up with TRBD2. CDR3 size: 16 residues. With 0 bases clipped from V and 11 bases from J, the junction kept 9 bases outside the gene matches. Per the germline V gene, CDR1 is SGHVS and CDR2 is FQNEAQ. In DNA, the CDR3 is TGTGCCAGCAGCTTAGCCTGGGCTAGCGGGGGGAATAAGCAGTTCTTC. Residues: CASSLAWASGGNKQFF.

The chain is built from TRBV7-2 and TRBJ2-3, with D hard to call. The CDR3 has 12 amino acids. Germline V gene data show CDR1 as SGHTA and CDR2 as FQGNSA. V gave up 2 bases and J gave up 7 bases, with 7 bases separating them. The CDR3, as DNA: TGTGCCAGCAGCTTAAGTGTTTATACGCAGTATTTT. Encoded protein: CASSLSVYTQYF.

V gene TRBV7-9 combines with J gene TRBJ2-3, with D possibly matching TRBD1 (5 bases). Germline assignment: CDR1 SEHNR and CDR2 FQNEAQ (reference sequence). This CDR3 has 17 amino acids. Trimming cost V 2 bases and J 5 bases, with 20 bases left between them. The CDR3 nucleotides read TGTGCCAGCAGCTTACAAGTCCGGGCAGGGCCCCAAGATACGCAGTATTTT. It codes for CASSLQVRAGPQDTQYF.

This clone was seen a few times. The chain carries TRBV7-2 and TRBJ1-2; D is undetermined. This CDR3 is built from 15 residues. Germline V gene data show CDR1 as SGHTA and CDR2 as FQGNSA. With 1 base removed from V and 3 bases from J, the gap between germline ends came to 12 bases. In DNA form, the CDR3 reads TGTGCCAGCAGCTTAGGCCGGACCCTAGACTATGGCTACACCTTC. Translated: CASSLGRTLDYGYTF.

About this clone itself: Other DNA sequences in this sample translate to the same CDR3. The rearrangement joins TRBV30 to TRBJ2-5, with 8 bases aligning to TRBD2. The germline gives CDR1 GTSNPN, CDR2 SVGIG (reference sequence). After removal of 8 bases from V and 0 bases from J, the junction contained 5 bases not matched to a gene. The CDR3 runs to 13 residues. CDR3 in amino acids: CALSGTYQETQYF. In DNA form, the CDR3 reads TGTGCCCTTAGCGGGACGTACCAAGAGACCCAGTACTTC.

J is TRBJ1-2 and V is TRBV2; D remains unclear. Germline lookup yields CDR1 SNHLY and CDR2 FYNNEI. V lost 5 bases, J lost 4 bases, and 17 bases lay in between. The CDR3 covers 15 residues. Here the CDR3 DNA reads TGTGCCAGCAGTCCGGACCTGGGAGGAATCTATGGCTACACCTTC. Translating gives CASSPDLGGIYGYTF.

The gene calls are TRBV20-1 and TRBJ2-5; D gene ambiguous. CDR1 is DFQATT, CDR2 SNEGSKA, per germline (reference sequence). V shed 4 bases and J shed 3 bases, with 6 bases lying between them. This CDR3 comprises 11 residues. CDR3 loop: CSAKAKETQYF. The CDR3 bases are TGCAGTGCTAAAGCAAAAGAGACCCAGTACTTC.

For the CDR3, the DNA is TGTGCCAGCAGCTTGGGAAGCCGGGATGAGCAGTTCTTC. Its protein is CASSLGSRDEQFF. V is TRBV5-4 and J is TRBJ2-1; D unclear. V was pared by 0 bases and J by 8 bases, with 9 bases between. The CDR3 is made up of 13 amino acids. The germline V gene has CDR1 SGHNT and CDR2 YYREEE (reference sequence).

The V gene is TRBV10-1, the J gene TRBJ2-7, with D perhaps being TRBD1 or TRBD2 (5 bases each). V lost 11 bases to trimming and J lost 3 bases, with 14 bases between them. In germline, CDR1 is WNHNN, CDR2 SYGVQD (reference sequence). The CDR3 length is 12 residues. The CDR3 coding sequence is TGCGCCGTGTCTGAGGGGAGCTACGAGCAGTACTTC. It codes for CAVSEGSYEQYF.

The chain has TRBV6-1 and TRBJ2-7; TRBD1 matches at 11 bases. The CDR3 runs to 15 residues. Germline CDR1 reads MNHNS; CDR2 reads SASEGT. The J segment lost 2 bases and the V segment lost 4 bases, leaving 4 bases of the junction unmatched. The CDR3 region has the DNA TGTGCCAGCAGTGGTGTGGGACAGGGGGCCTACGAGCAGTACTTC. The encoded protein is CASSGVGQGAYEQYF.

The CDR3 sequence: CASSFQGHGVGEQYF. The DNA of the CDR3 is TGTGCCAGCAGCTTTCAGGGGCACGGTGTCGGCGAGCAGTACTTC. This sequence joins TRBV5-6 and TRBJ2-7, with D maybe TRBD1 (6 bases). Germline V gene data show CDR1 as SGHDT and CDR2 as YYEEEE. The CDR3 runs to 15 residues. Trimming took off 2 bases at V and 6 bases at J, with 18 bases between the two ends.

The rearrangement joins TRBV6-5 to TRBJ1-1, with D maybe TRBD1 (6 bases). The CDR3 loop spans 15 amino acids. Per the germline V gene, CDR1 is MNHEY and CDR2 is SVGAGI. Trimming removed 4 bases at V and 3 bases at J, with 15 bases between. CDR3 amino acids: CASSSSDSPYTEAFF. The CDR3 DNA sequence: TGTGCCAGCAGTTCCTCGGACAGTCCTTACACTGAAGCTTTCTTT.

In its sample, this clone was seen a few times. Other DNA sequences from this sample encode an identical CDR3 as well. The rearrangement links TRBV5-1 to TRBJ1-1; no reliable D call. V lost 0 bases, J lost 2 bases, and 5 bases lay in between. Germline lookup yields CDR1 SGHRS and CDR2 YFSETQ. The CDR3 consists of 13 residues. DNA of the CDR3: TGCGCCAGCAGCTTGGGGAAAAACACTGAAGCTTTCTTT. Translating gives CASSLGKNTEAFF. The whole variable domain, remainder taken from reference TRBV5-1 and TRBJ1-1, is KAGVTQTPRYLIKTRGQQVTLSCSPISGHRSVSWYQQTPGQGLQFLFEYFSETQRNKGNFPGRFSGRQFSNSRSEMNVSTLELGDSALYLCASSLGKNTEAFFGQGTRLTVV.

The genes are TRBV11-2 and TRBJ2-2, with TRBD1 matching over 7 bases. J was trimmed by 1 base and V by 6 bases; bases with no gene match: 8. This CDR3 has 16 amino acids. CDR1 and CDR2 (germline): SGHAT, FQNNGV. In DNA, the CDR3 is TGTGCCAGCAGACAGACCGGGACAGAGAACACCGGGGAGCTGTTTTTT. Its translation: CASRQTGTENTGELFF.

A single count supports this clone. The chain is built from TRBV6-1 and TRBJ2-7, with D possibly TRBD2 on 6 matching bases. Germline V gene data show CDR1 as MNHNS and CDR2 as SASEGT. Trimming cost V 8 bases and J 9 bases, with 14 bases left between them. The CDR3 sequence is 11 residues long. CDR3 in DNA: TGTGCCAGCGAGGCCAGGGAGGTGCAGTACTTC. This encodes CASEAREVQYF.

With respect to this clone: The sample holds other DNA sequences that translate to the same CDR3. The gene calls are TRBV28 and TRBJ2-3, with D unclear. Germline-derived CDR1 and CDR2 are MDHEN and SYDVKM. V was pared by 5 bases and J by 2 bases, with 5 bases between. The CDR3 extends over 12 amino acids. The CDR3 coding sequence is TGTGCCAGCAGTACTCCCACAGATACGCAGTATTTT. This translates into CASSTPTDTQYF. Based on the CDR3 plus reference TRBV28 and TRBJ2-3, the full variable domain is DVKVTQSSRYLVKRTGEKVFLECVQDMDHENMFWYRQDPGLGLRLIYFSYDVKMKEKGDIPEGYSVSREKKERFSLILESASTNQTSMYLCASSTPTDTQYFGPGTRLTVL.

The rearrangement uses TRBV7-9 and TRBJ1-6, with TRBD1 matching 12 bases. The CDR3 is 15 amino acids. Germline V gene data show CDR1 as SEHNR and CDR2 as FQNEAQ (reference sequence). Trimming removed 4 bases from V and 10 bases from J; junction bases left unmatched: 5. CDR3 nucleotide sequence: TGTGCCAGCAGCTCCGGGACAGGGGGCAGGTCACCCCTCCACTTT. The encoded protein is CASSSGTGGRSPLHF. Together with reference TRBV7-9 and TRBJ1-6, the CDR3 gives the full variable domain: DTGVSQNPRHKITKRGQNVTFRCDPISEHNRLYWYRQTLGQGPEFLTYFQNEAQLEKSRLLSDRFSAERPKGSFSTLEIQRTEQGDSAMYLCASSSGTGGRSPLHFGNGTRLTVT.

V usage is TRBV30 and J usage is TRBJ1-6, with 10 nucleotides matching TRBD1. The CDR3 loop spans 13 amino acids. Germline loops: CDR1 GTSNPN, CDR2 SVGIG (reference sequence). The trim removed 5 bases at V and 7 bases at J, leaving 2 bases unmatched. DNA of the CDR3: TGTGCCTGGGGGGACAGGGGAAATTCACCCCTCCACTTT. The encoded protein is CAWGDRGNSPLHF.